The 3 T cell receptor beta chains listed next were all sequenced from one sample in a study of cytomegalovirus exposure and HLA in healthy donors. The PCR employed 60 Vbeta primers together with 13 Jbeta primers. Sequencing was performed with immunoSEQ multiplex PCR; in TCRdb, only in-frame clones are kept and a portion is missing. The profile shows around 78,000 clones, less than 85% of them singletons. The sequenced material came from PBMCs. The receptors derive from a woman aged 50 to 65 in good health and CMV-seronegative.

The genes are TRBV11-2 and TRBJ2-7, with 8 bases aligning to TRBD2. After removal of 1 base from V and 2 bases from J, the junction contained 13 bases not matched to a gene. The germline V gene encodes CDR1 SGHAT and CDR2 FQNNGV. The length of the CDR3 is 18 residues. The CDR3: CASSLVYSGGGTAYEQYV. CDR3 nucleotide sequence: TGTGCCAGCAGCTTAGTATATTCAGGCGGGGGGACCGCCTACGAGCAGTACGTC.

The J gene is TRBJ2-3, the V gene TRBV5-1; 9 nucleotides match TRBD1. Germline V gives CDR1 SGHRS, CDR2 YFSETQ. The CDR3 has 16 amino acids. V lost 2 bases and J lost 0; bases outside the gene matches: 4. CDR3 protein: CASSFGQGHSTDTQYF. The DNA of the CDR3 is TGCGCCAGCAGCTTTGGACAGGGGCATAGCACAGATACGCAGTATTTT.

This chain joins TRBV19 and TRBJ2-3; TRBD2 might be the D (6 bases). V was trimmed by 5 bases and J by 3 bases, leaving 15 bases between them. From germline, CDR1 is LNHDA and CDR2 SQIVND (reference sequence). This CDR3 comprises 15 residues. The CDR3 coding sequence is TGTGCCAGTAGTGCCTACGGGAGAGAAACAGATACGCAGTATTTT. It translates to CASSAYGRETDTQYF.